This TCR beta chain was sequenced in a study of T cell responses to AZD1222 COVID-19 vaccine. About the research overall: Some second doses came at about 4 weeks and others at about 12 weeks; these were pooled.

TCRdb keeps only in-frame clones here, not all; method: immunoSEQ multiplex PCR. The top ten hold over 15% of the sample, which has roughly 100,000 clones, approximately 89% seen once. Comments on this clone: What it binds is not known. Its ends do not fully match the called genes, so a read error is possible.

Study-wide results and limits: Nearly half of unique spike-specific TCRs reportedly avoided B.1.351 and B.1.1.7 mutated regions. Spike-specific TCR breadth and depth both grew after two AZD1222 doses.

The CDR3 consists of 12 residues. The germline gives CDR1 SQVTM, CDR2 ANQGSEA. This specimen was peripheral blood, taken on day 0 of AZD1222 vaccination. V usage is TRBV29-1 and J usage is TRBJ1-2, with a weak D call TRBD1 (6 bases). The sequence derives from an adult in good health. The CDR3 DNA reads TGCAGCGTCGAAGGACAGAACTATGGCTACACCTTC. The encoded protein is CSVEGQNYGYTF.